Below are 4 T cell receptor beta chains sequenced from a single sample in a study of coeliac disease. Profiling relied on immunoSEQ multiplex PCR, and the TCRdb table lists in-frame clones only, not all of them. The table records more than 1,500 clones, about three quarters of them present only once. Sequenced input: lymphocytes from the gut lamina propria. Receptors originate from a human donor without celiac disease.

A note on this clone: A junction boundary mismatches the germline segment, possibly from a read error. The V call is TRBV11-2, the J call TRBJ1-1; D is possibly TRBD1 (6 bases). Germline V gives CDR1 SGHAT, CDR2 FQNNGV. The CDR3 length is 15 residues. The CDR3: CASSPRGHMNTKAFF. In DNA, the CDR3 is TGTGCCAGCAGCCCCAGGGGACACATGAACACTAAAGCTTTCTTT.

The V gene is TRBV29-1, the J gene TRBJ2-5; 7 nucleotides align to TRBD1. Germline V CDR1 and CDR2: SQVTM, ANQGSEA. This CDR3 has 14 residues. Unmatched junction bases numbered 12, after V lost 7 bases and J lost 4 bases. The CDR3 protein is CSADLLYRGETQYF. CDR3 DNA sequence: TGCAGCGCCGACCTGCTCTACAGGGGAGAGACCCAGTACTTC. Together with reference TRBV29-1 and TRBJ2-5, the CDR3 gives the full variable domain: SAVISQKPSRDICQRGTSLTIQCQVDSQVTMMFWYRQQPGQSLTLIATANQGSEATYESGFVIDKFPISRPNLTFSTLTVSNMSPEDSSIYLCSADLLYRGETQYFGPGTRLLVL.

This chain links TRBV6-4 with TRBJ2-2; TRBD1 might be the D (6 bases). V dropped 4 bases and J dropped 5 bases, with 14 bases sitting between them. Germline loops: CDR1 MRHNA, CDR2 SNTAGT. The CDR3 contains 15 residues. CDR3 DNA sequence: TGTGCCAGCAGTGCCTCAGGGGCCGGTACCGGGGAGCTGTTTTTT. It specifies CASSASGAGTGELFF.

The chain has TRBV7-2 and TRBJ2-5; D is perhaps TRBD1 (5 bases). The CDR3 totals 12 residues. V was shortened by 5 bases and J by 7 bases, with 11 bases between the two germline ends. CDR1 SGHTA and CDR2 FQGNSA come from the germline V gene. CDR3 sequence: CASSENQGTQYF. The CDR3 bases are TGTGCCAGCAGCGAAAATCAGGGGACCCAGTACTTC.